This T cell receptor beta chain is from a study of cytomegalovirus exposure and HLA in healthy donors. Data came from immunoSEQ multiplex PCR; TCRdb stores just in-frame clones and leaves some out. The sample lists about 340,000 clones, roughly 90% occurring once. CDR3 length: 15 amino acids. Germline V lookup: CDR1 SGHNT, CDR2 YYREEE (reference sequence). V lost 4 bases and J lost 6; bases outside the gene matches: 5. The receptor comes from a woman between 18 and 29 years old in good health and CMV-seronegative. Sequences were obtained from PBMCs. The chain uses TRBV5-4 and TRBJ2-7, with 15 bases that match TRBD2. The CDR3 bases are TGTGCCAGCAGCCCCGGACTAGCGGGAGGGCCCGAGCAGTACTTC. Translation gives CASSPGLAGGPEQYF.